Shown below are 10 T cell receptor beta chains from a single sample sequenced in a study of breast tumors, draining lymph nodes, adjacent tissues. The lymph nodes were axillary draining lymph nodes from breast cancer patients. From the multiplex PCR reads, TCRdb called clonotypes with MiXCR, one entry per CDR3 protein. In the table there are about 120,000 distinct CDR3 sequences, roughly 21% of which are singletons. Sequencing input: axillary lymph node tissue. The origin of the receptors is a female donor with breast cancer. Some clones in this sample may be carry-over from other donors' samples.

This clonotype was detected ten times or more. For the CDR3, the DNA is TGTGCCTTCAACCCCGGGACAGCCGCGGCCGAGCAGTACTTC. This gives the protein CAFNPGTAAAEQYF. The rearrangement joins TRBV30 to TRBJ2-7, with 7 bases identical to TRBD1. Germline V lookup: CDR1 GTSNPN, CDR2 SVGIG (reference sequence). The CDR3 sequence is 14 residues long. V lost 7 bases to trimming and J lost 6 bases; unmatched junction nucleotides: 15.

This clonotype was found many times. The rearrangement uses TRBV20-1 and TRBJ1-4; 10 nucleotides line up with TRBD1. The CDR3 runs 15 residues. After removal of 2 bases from V and 6 bases from J, the junction contained 6 bases not matched to a gene. In germline, CDR1 is DFQATT, CDR2 SNEGSKA (reference sequence). The CDR3: CSARLTGTGDEKLFF. The CDR3 bases are TGCAGTGCTAGATTGACCGGGACAGGGGATGAAAAACTGTTTTTT.

This clonotype showed up many times. The CDR3 region has the DNA TGCGCCAGCAGCTTGGGATCCGTCAGGGGAACAGATACGCAGTATTTT. Translation: CASSLGSVRGTDTQYF. V gene TRBV5-1 combines with J gene TRBJ2-3; perhaps TRBD1 as D (6 bases). The CDR3 runs to 16 residues. Looked up from germline, CDR1 is SGHRS and CDR2 is YFSETQ. The germline V and J ends were trimmed by 0 bases and 3 bases, with 14 bases remaining between them.

This clonotype was counted ten times or more. The gene calls are TRBV20-1 and TRBJ2-7; 10 nucleotides line up with TRBD1. CDR1 and CDR2 from the germline V gene are DFQATT and SNEGSKA (reference sequence). V lost 5 bases to trimming and J lost 5 bases; unmatched junction nucleotides: 6. The CDR3 contains 13 residues. CDR3 in amino acids: CSAGGTGDHEQYF. The DNA for the CDR3 is TGCAGTGCTGGCGGGACAGGGGACCACGAGCAGTACTTC.

In its sample, this clonotype was seen many times. The rearrangement links TRBV19 to TRBJ1-5; TRBD1 matches 7 bases. This CDR3 is built from 16 residues. The V segment lost 1 base and the J segment 3 bases; nucleotides outside the gene matches: 6. Per the germline V gene, CDR1 is LNHDA and CDR2 is SQIVND (reference sequence). CDR3 DNA sequence: TGTGCCAGTAGTATAGGGGTGGGGACAGCCAATCAGCCCCAGCATTTT. The encoded protein is CASSIGVGTANQPQHF.

This clonotype has at least ten counts. The chain links TRBV27 to TRBJ2-7; D ambiguous. The CDR3 length is 13 residues. Between the trimmed V and J ends, which lost 3 bases and 9 bases, there was a span of 15 bases. Germline assignment: CDR1 MNHEY and CDR2 SMNVEV (reference sequence). CDR3 nucleotides: TGTGCCAGCAGTTTCGGTGTTAGTATGGGGCAGTACTTC. Its protein product is CASSFGVSMGQYF.

In this sample, this clonotype turned up many times. The chain recombines TRBV19 with TRBJ2-7, with 7 bases that match TRBD2. CDR3 length: 15 residues. Germline CDR1 LNHDA, CDR2 SQIVND (reference sequence). Trimming cost V 5 bases and J 0 bases; bases outside gene matches: 7. This chain's CDR3 is CASSPIAGISYEQYF. For the CDR3, the DNA is TGTGCCAGTAGTCCAATAGCGGGCATCTCCTACGAGCAGTACTTC.

This clonotype was found many times. The chain recombines TRBV24-1 with TRBJ2-1, with D uncertain. The CDR3 length is 15 residues. The V and J ends lost 3 bases and 7 bases respectively, with 15 bases between them. Per the germline V gene, CDR1 is KGHDR and CDR2 is SFDVKD. DNA for the CDR3: TGTGCCACCAGTGATCCACGGACGAGTCCGAATGAGCAGTTCTTC. Encoded protein: CATSDPRTSPNEQFF.

This clonotype has a count of ten or more. The chain links TRBV20-1 to TRBJ2-7, with 7 bases aligning to TRBD1. The germline CDR1 and CDR2 sequences are DFQATT and SNEGSKA (reference sequence). J was trimmed by 2 bases and V by 4 bases; bases with no gene match: 5. The CDR3 length is 13 residues. The DNA for the CDR3 is TGCAGTGCTACCGACAGGGTAGCCTACGAGCAGTACTTC. Translation gives CSATDRVAYEQYF.

This clonotype was counted many times. The V and J genes are TRBV7-6 and TRBJ1-2; D might be TRBD1 (6 bases). Germline CDR1 SGHVS, CDR2 FNYEAQ. This CDR3 contains 16 residues. V shed 4 bases and J shed 7 bases, with 22 bases lying between them. This CDR3 is CASSSPEARGISGYTF. The CDR3 coding sequence is TGTGCCAGCAGCTCCCCGGAGGCCAGGGGCATTAGTGGCTACACCTTC.